Presented here are 12 T cell receptor beta chains from one specimen sequenced in a study of T-cell reconstitution after alpha-beta-depleted transplantation in children. Preparation of the TCRbeta library involved a method that used unique molecular identifiers. Via MiXCR, TCRdb re-called the PCR reads, giving one row per CDR3 protein. The sample carries approximately 490,000 distinct CDR3 sequences, 8% to 11% recorded once. The sample in question was PBMCs, obtained before TCRalphabeta/CD19-depleted stem cell transplant. The receptors shown here come from a child under 10 years old with inherited bone marrow failure, due to receive a stem cell transplant.

V usage is TRBV20-1 and J usage is TRBJ2-7; tentatively, D is TRBD2 (5 bases). The germline gives CDR1 DFQATT, CDR2 SNEGSKA (reference sequence). V was pared by 5 bases and J by 5 bases, with 19 bases between. The CDR3 totals 14 residues. CDR3 DNA sequence: TGCAGTGCTGCCGAAGTTAGGGCGGGCCACGAGCAGTACTTC. Translating it yields CSAAEVRAGHEQYF.

The rearrangement links TRBV7-9 to TRBJ2-7; possible D gene TRBD1, 5 bases. V shed 3 bases and J shed 5 bases, with 14 bases lying between them. Germline loops: CDR1 SEHNR, CDR2 FQNEAQ (reference sequence). CDR3 length equals 14 residues. For the CDR3, the DNA is TGTGCCAGCAGCTTTCAGGGCGATCGGGACGAGCAGTACTTC. Amino acids: CASSFQGDRDEQYF.

This clonotype has at least ten counts. The V gene is TRBV28, the J gene TRBJ2-7; the D gene is possibly TRBD1 (7 bases). CDR1 MDHEN and CDR2 SYDVKM come from the germline V gene. The CDR3 has 15 amino acids. V lost 3 bases, J lost 7 bases, and 19 bases lay in between. CDR3 residues: CASSLVQGGAGEQYF. CDR3 bases: TGTGCCAGCAGTTTGGTTCAGGGGGGCGCGGGGGAGCAGTACTTC.

At least ten counts were recorded for this clonotype. The chain is built from TRBV20-1 and TRBJ2-1; the D is unclear. The germline V and J ends were trimmed by 2 bases and 6 bases, with 14 bases remaining between them. Germline CDR1 is DFQATT and CDR2 is SNEGSKA (reference sequence). The CDR3 sequence is 14 residues long. The CDR3 sequence: CSARRPPTGNEQFF. The CDR3 nucleotides are TGCAGTGCTAGACGACCCCCTACCGGCAATGAGCAGTTCTTC.

The chain combines TRBV4-1 with TRBJ1-2; no reliable D call. The CDR3 runs 14 residues. The V and J ends lost 0 bases and 1 base respectively, with 6 bases between them. Germline CDR1 and CDR2: MGHRA and YSYEKL. CDR3 DNA: TGCGCCAGCAGCCAAGATTACAGTAACTATGGCTACACCTTC. Residues: CASSQDYSNYGYTF.

The chain links TRBV5-1 to TRBJ2-5, with 9 bases matching TRBD2. This CDR3 spans 15 amino acids. Losses at the gene ends were 7 bases for V and 0 bases for J; bases not matched to a gene: 7. The germline V gene encodes CDR1 SGHRS and CDR2 YFSETQ. CDR3 sequence (DNA): TGCGCCAGCGGCGGGAGGGCCTCCAACCAAGAGACCCAGTACTTC. This sequence encodes CASGGRASNQETQYF.

The chain has TRBV4-1 and TRBJ2-3, with a tentative D call TRBD2 (5 bases). Germline V gene lookup returns CDR1 MGHRA and CDR2 YSYEKL. The CDR3 is 15 amino acids. V lost 3 bases, J lost 3 bases, and 13 bases lay in between. CDR3 sequence reads: CASSQSGGGTDTQYF. CDR3 sequence (DNA): TGCGCCAGCAGCCAGTCCGGAGGTGGGACAGATACGCAGTATTTT.

This clonotype was observed at least ten times. This rearrangement joins TRBV6-2 or TRBV6-3 to TRBJ2-2; D perhaps matches TRBD2 (6 bases). The germline V and J ends were trimmed by 10 bases and 6 bases, with 15 bases remaining between them. CDR3 size: 13 residues. Germline CDR1 MNHEY, CDR2 SVGEGT. CDR3 amino acids: CATRLVVAGELFF. The CDR3 coding sequence is TGTGCCACCCGACTAGTAGTCGCCGGGGAGCTGTTTTTT.

This clonotype was recorded a few times. V gene TRBV12-5 combines with J gene TRBJ2-2, with 7 bases lining up with TRBD1. This CDR3 is built from 17 residues. Germline V gene data show CDR1 as LGHNT and CDR2 as FRNRAP. The V segment lost 2 bases and the J segment 4 bases; nucleotides outside the gene matches: 10. The CDR3 coding sequence is TGTGCTAGTGGTTTGCCTTTACAGGGGTTAAGCACCGGGGAGCTGTTTTTT. Protein: CASGLPLQGLSTGELFF. Full variable domain (outside the CDR3, taken from reference TRBV12-5 and TRBJ2-2): DARVTQTPRHKVTEMGQEVTMRCQPILGHNTVFWYRQTMMQGLELLAYFRNRAPLDDSGMPKDRFSAEMPDATLATLKIQPSEPRDSAVYFCASGLPLQGLSTGELFFGEGSRLTVL.

The sample holds many counts of this clonotype. The V gene is TRBV28, the J gene TRBJ2-3; D remains ambiguous. Trimming cost V 3 bases and J 0 bases, with 19 bases left between them. The CDR3 loop spans 18 amino acids. Looked up from germline, CDR1 is MDHEN and CDR2 is SYDVKM. CDR3 sequence (DNA): TGTGCCAGCAGTTTGCGACCCGAGGAAGCGTATAGCACAGATACGCAGTATTTT. Encoded protein: CASSLRPEEAYSTDTQYF.

This clonotype was seen only a few times. V gene TRBV11-2 combines with J gene TRBJ2-3; tentatively, D is TRBD2 (6 bases). V lost 4 bases and J lost 0, with 26 bases in between. This CDR3 is 20 amino acids long. The V gene's germline CDR1 is SGHAT and CDR2 FQNNGV. CDR3: CASSSPLGGSRVASTDTQYF. The CDR3 nucleotides read TGTGCCAGCAGCTCGCCGTTGGGGGGAAGCAGGGTCGCTAGCACAGATACGCAGTATTTT.

This clonotype was observed many times. CDR3 nucleotide sequence: TGTGCCAGCGGCCCGCCCCCCAATGAGCAGTTCTTC. Translation gives CASGPPPNEQFF. The chain joins TRBV12-3 or TRBV12-4 to TRBJ2-1; D is uncertain. Trimming left V 8 bases short and J 6 bases short, with 11 bases between. The CDR3 covers 12 residues.